One sample yielded the 2 T cell receptor beta chains listed below, sequenced in a study of cytomegalovirus exposure and HLA in healthy donors. The PCR made use of 60 Vbeta and 13 Jbeta primers. Repertoires were generated with immunoSEQ multiplex PCR, while TCRdb's copy carries only in-frame clones and drops some. The data hold 150,000 to 200,000 clones, with approximately 85% observed a single time. Specimen: PBMCs. These receptors were taken from a man aged 18 to 35 in good health and CMV-seropositive.

The genes are TRBV5-1 and TRBJ2-7; the match to TRBD1 covers 11 bases. From germline, CDR1 is SGHRS and CDR2 YFSETQ. Trimming cost V 2 bases and J 4 bases; bases outside gene matches: 5. CDR3 size: 15 residues. In DNA form, the CDR3 reads TGCGCCAGCAGCTTAAATGGACAGGGGGCGTACGAGCAGTACTTC. It translates to CASSLNGQGAYEQYF.

The V call is TRBV27, the J call TRBJ2-3; TRBD2 might be the D (5 bases). V shed 7 bases and J shed 2 bases, with 13 bases lying between them. The CDR3 spans 14 residues. Germline V gives CDR1 MNHEY, CDR2 SMNVEV (reference sequence). Written as DNA, the CDR3 is TGTGCCAGCACCGACACGGGGTTCACAGATACGCAGTATTTT. Protein product: CASTDTGFTDTQYF.